The rows below give T cell receptor beta chains drawn from one sample of a study of control samples from healthy donors and cancer patients. The data were produced by immunoSEQ multiplex PCR, yet TCRdb's version contains in-frame clones alone and is incomplete. Here the sample spans approximately 120,000 clones, 92% being singletons. Input material: PBMCs. These receptors all stem from a man of 80 years or more with head and neck cancer. The CDR3 runs from the conserved cysteine through the conserved F or W. A D gene is named only where the DNA matches it firmly. For some rows the clone size is stated as once, few or many, or as a class when expanded; others skip it.

d_call	v_call	j_call	clone_size	cdr3_nt	cdr3_aa
.	TRBV29-1	TRBJ1-1	.	TGCAGCGCAAACGGGGCGGACACTGAAGCTTTCTTT	CSANGADTEAFF
TRBD1	TRBV27	TRBJ2-2	.	TGTGCCAGCAGTTTTCGCCCGCAGGGGGCGTGGACCGGGGAGCTGTTTTTT	CASSFRPQGAWTGELFF
.	TRBV29-1	TRBJ2-3	once	TGCAGCGTTGAAACAGGGAGGGCAGATACGCAGTATTTT	CSVETGRADTQYF
.	TRBV9	TRBJ1-4	.	TGTGCCAGCAGCTTCTCGGGCAACCCTAATGAAAAACTGTTTTTT	CASSFSGNPNEKLFF
.	TRBV6-6	TRBJ1-5	.	TGTGCCAGCAGTTACCTCAATCAGCCCCAGCATTTT	CASSYLNQPQHF
.	TRBV3-1/TRBV3-2	TRBJ2-7	.	TGTGCCAGCAGCCCGGATAGCCGGGGATCCTACGAGCAGTACTTC	CASSPDSRGSYEQYF
.	TRBV5-1	TRBJ2-1	.	TGCGCCAGCAGCTTGGATAGTAACAATGAGCAGTTCTTC	CASSLDSNNEQFF
.	TRBV27	TRBJ1-5	.	TGTGCCAGCAGTGGGAGGTGGGGAGTTGGTCAGCCCCAGCATTTT	CASSGRWGVGQPQHF
TRBD1	TRBV25-1	TRBJ1-2	few	TGTGCCAGCAGTGAAAATGTCGGCAGGGGGCACGGCTACACCTTC	CASSENVGRGHGYTF
.	TRBV7-9	TRBJ1-2	once	TGTGCCAGCAGCTTAGTGGGCGGGGATGGCTACACCTTC	CASSLVGGDGYTF
TRBD2	TRBV18	TRBJ2-1	.	TGTGCCAGCTCTTTATGGACTAGCGGGAATTACAATGAGCAGTTCTTC	CASSLWTSGNYNEQFF
.	TRBV19	TRBJ1-5	.	TGTGCCAGTAGTACCGACATTAGCAATCAGCCCCAGCATTTT	CASSTDISNQPQHF
TRBD1	TRBV5-1	TRBJ1-1	.	TGCGCCAGCAGCGCTCAACCGGGACAGATGAACACTGAAGCTTTCTTT	CASSAQPGQMNTEAFF
TRBD1	TRBV30	TRBJ1-6	.	TGTGCCTGGAGTATCGGGACAGGGCTTAATTCACCCCTCCACTTT	CAWSIGTGLNSPLHF
.	TRBV2	TRBJ1-5	few	TGTGCCAGCAGTGATAGTCAGCCCCAGCATTTT	CASSDSQPQHF
.	TRBV7-2	TRBJ1-5	.	TGTGCCAGCGGAAGGGGGGGCGCAAGGCAGCCCCAGCATTTT	CASGRGGARQPQHF
.	TRBV14	TRBJ2-1	.	TGTGCCAGCAGCCAAGGCGTTTACAATGAGCAGTTCTTC	CASSQGVYNEQFF
TRBD1	TRBV30	TRBJ1-4	.	TGTGCCTGGAGTGTAGGCAGGGGGGCGAGGCTAGGTGAAAAACTGTTTTTT	CAWSVGRGARLGEKLFF
.	TRBV27	TRBJ2-7	.	TGTGCCAGCAGGAGGGGAACGGGGGAGCAGTACTTC	CASRRGTGEQYF
TRBD2	TRBV29-1	TRBJ2-7	.	TGCAGCCCACGGGGGGAGAGCTCCTACGAGCAGTACTTC	CSPRGESSYEQYF